This paragraph covers one T cell receptor beta chain sequence. Antigen: not known. PCR amplification relied on 60 Vbeta primers (plus 13 Jbeta primers). Some clones are missing from TCRdb's copy, which holds only in-frame ones; the method was immunoSEQ multiplex PCR. In total, the table holds about 40,000 clones. This specimen belongs to a study of cytomegalovirus exposure and HLA in healthy donors. Study information: Inside one of the first data releases sat around 80 million unique TCRs taken from HLA-typed donors. Study observations and caveats: Apparent HLA restriction characterized most CMV-associated TCR beta chains in a later analysis. Roughly uniform sequencing depth across donors was assumed, possibly incorrectly.

Trimming removed 7 bases from V and 5 bases from J, with 23 bases in between. This CDR3 region has 16 residues. CDR1 is LNHDA and CDR2 is SQIVND in the germline V gene (reference sequence). This clonotype was obtained from a human donor in good health. The sequenced sample consisted of PBMCs. The rearrangement links TRBV19 to TRBJ1-2; no definite D call. The CDR3 nucleotides read TGTGCCAGTATGTCCGCTGAGACGGAAGAACTATATGGCTACACCTTC. This sequence encodes CASMSAETEELYGYTF.